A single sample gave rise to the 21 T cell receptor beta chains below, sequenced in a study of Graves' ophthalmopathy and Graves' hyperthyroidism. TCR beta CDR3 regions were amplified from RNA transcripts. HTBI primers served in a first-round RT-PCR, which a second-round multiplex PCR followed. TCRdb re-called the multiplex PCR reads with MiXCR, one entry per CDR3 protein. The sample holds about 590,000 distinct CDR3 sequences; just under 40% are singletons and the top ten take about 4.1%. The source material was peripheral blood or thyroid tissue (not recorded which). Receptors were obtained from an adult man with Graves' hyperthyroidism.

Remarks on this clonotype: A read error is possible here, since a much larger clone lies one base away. CDR3 sequence (DNA): TGTGCCAGAAGCTTGGACAGCCGGACCAATTCACCCCTCCACTTT. Residues: CARSLDSRTNSPLHF. This chain connects TRBV7-8 to TRBJ1-6; D might be TRBD1 (6 bases). CDR1 SGHVS and CDR2 FQNEAQ come from the germline V gene. CDR3 length: 15 amino acids.

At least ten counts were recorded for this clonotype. The CDR3 nucleotides are TGCGCCAGCAGTGAACATTCCGCTGAAGCTTTCTTT. Its translation is CASSEHSAEAFF. The gene calls are TRBV10-2 and TRBJ1-1, with D uncertain. The CDR3 extends over 12 amino acids. V was pared by 3 bases and J by 6 bases, with 8 bases between. Germline V CDR1 and CDR2: WSHSY, SAAADI.

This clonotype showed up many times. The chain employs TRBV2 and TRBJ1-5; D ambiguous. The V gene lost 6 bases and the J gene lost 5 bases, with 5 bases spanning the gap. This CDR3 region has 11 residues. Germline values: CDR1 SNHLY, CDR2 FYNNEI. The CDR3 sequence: CASSLDQPQHF. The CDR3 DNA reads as TGTGCCAGCAGCTTGGATCAGCCCCAGCATTTT.

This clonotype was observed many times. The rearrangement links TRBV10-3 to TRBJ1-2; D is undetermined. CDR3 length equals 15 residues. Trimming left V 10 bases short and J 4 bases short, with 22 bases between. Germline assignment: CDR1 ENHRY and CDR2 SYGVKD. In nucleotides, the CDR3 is TGTGCCAGCAAACCCTCAACTGCGGGGTTCTATGGCTACACCTTC. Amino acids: CASKPSTAGFYGYTF.

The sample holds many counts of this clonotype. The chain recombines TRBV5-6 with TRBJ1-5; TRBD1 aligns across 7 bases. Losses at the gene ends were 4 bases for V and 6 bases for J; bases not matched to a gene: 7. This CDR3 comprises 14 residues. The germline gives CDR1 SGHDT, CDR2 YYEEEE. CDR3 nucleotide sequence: TGTGCCAGCAGCAAAGGGACAGTCGGTCAGCCCCAGCATTTT. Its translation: CASSKGTVGQPQHF.

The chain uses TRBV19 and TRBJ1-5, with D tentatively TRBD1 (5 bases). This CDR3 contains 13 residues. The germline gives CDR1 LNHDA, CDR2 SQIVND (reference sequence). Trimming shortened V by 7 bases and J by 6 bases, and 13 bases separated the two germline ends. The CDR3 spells CASKFTGIQPQHF. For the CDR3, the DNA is TGTGCCAGTAAGTTCACAGGCATTCAGCCCCAGCATTTT.

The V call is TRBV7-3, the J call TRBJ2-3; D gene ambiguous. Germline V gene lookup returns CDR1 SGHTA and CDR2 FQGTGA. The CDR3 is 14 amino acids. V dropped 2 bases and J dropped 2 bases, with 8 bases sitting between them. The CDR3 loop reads CASSLGITTDTQYF. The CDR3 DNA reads TGTGCCAGCAGCTTAGGAATCACCACAGATACGCAGTATTTT.

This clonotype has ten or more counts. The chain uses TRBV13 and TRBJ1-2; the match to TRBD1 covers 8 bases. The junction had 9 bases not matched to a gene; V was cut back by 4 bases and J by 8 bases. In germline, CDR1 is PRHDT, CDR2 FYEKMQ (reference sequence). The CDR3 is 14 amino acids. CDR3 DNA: TGTGCCAGCAGCTCGGACAGGGAAGTCTGGGGCTACACCTTC. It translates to CASSSDREVWGYTF. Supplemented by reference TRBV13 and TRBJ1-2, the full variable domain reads AAGVIQSPRHLIKEKRETATLKCYPIPRHDTVYWYQQGPGQDPQFLISFYEKMQSDKGSIPDRFSAQQFSDYHSELNMSSLELGDSALYFCASSSDREVWGYTFGSGTRLTVV.

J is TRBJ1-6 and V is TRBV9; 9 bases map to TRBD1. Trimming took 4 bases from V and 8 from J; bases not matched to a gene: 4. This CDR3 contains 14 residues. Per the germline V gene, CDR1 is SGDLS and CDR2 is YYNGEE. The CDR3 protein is CASSPGTGHSPLHF. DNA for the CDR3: TGTGCCAGCAGCCCTGGGACAGGGCATTCACCCCTCCACTTT.

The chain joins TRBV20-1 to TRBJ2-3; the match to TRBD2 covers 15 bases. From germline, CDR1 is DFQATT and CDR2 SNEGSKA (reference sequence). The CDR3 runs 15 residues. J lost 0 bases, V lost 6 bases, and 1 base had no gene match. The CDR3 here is CSAGLAGGSTDTQYF. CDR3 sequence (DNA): TGCAGTGCGGGACTAGCGGGGGGTAGCACAGATACGCAGTATTTT.

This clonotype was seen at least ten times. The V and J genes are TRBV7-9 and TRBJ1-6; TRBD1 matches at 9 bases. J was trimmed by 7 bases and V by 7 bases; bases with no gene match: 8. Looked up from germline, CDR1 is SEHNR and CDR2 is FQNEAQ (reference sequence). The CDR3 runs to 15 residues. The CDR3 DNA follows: TGTGCCAGCAACTTTGCCGGGACAGGGAATTCACCCCTCCACTTT. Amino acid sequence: CASNFAGTGNSPLHF.

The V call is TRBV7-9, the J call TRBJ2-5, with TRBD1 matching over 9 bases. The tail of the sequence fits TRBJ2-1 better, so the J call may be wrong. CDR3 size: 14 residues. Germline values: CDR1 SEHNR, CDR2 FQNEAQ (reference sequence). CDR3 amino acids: CASSKDRGNNEQFF. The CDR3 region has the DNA TGTGCCAGCAGCAAGGACAGGGGTAACAATGAGCAGTTCTTC.

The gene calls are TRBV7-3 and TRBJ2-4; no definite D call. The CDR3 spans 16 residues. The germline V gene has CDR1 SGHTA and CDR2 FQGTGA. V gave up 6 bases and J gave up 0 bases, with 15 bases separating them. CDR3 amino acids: CASSDFPDLAKNIQYF. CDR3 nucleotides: TGTGCCAGCAGTGATTTCCCAGATTTAGCCAAAAACATTCAGTACTTC.

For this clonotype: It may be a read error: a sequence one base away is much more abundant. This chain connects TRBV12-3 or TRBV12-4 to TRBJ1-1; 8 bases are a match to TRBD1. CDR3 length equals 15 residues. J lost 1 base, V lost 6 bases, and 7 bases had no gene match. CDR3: CASSIQGDKNTEAFF. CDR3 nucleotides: TGTGCCAGCAGCATACAGGGGGACAAGAACACTGAAGCTTTCTTT.

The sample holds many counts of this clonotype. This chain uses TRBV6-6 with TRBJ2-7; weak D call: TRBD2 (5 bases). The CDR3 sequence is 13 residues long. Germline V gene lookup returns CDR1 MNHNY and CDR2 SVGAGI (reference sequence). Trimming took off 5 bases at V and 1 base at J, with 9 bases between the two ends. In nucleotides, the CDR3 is TGTGCCAGCAGTGGAACTAGTTCCTACGAGCAGTACTTC. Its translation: CASSGTSSYEQYF.

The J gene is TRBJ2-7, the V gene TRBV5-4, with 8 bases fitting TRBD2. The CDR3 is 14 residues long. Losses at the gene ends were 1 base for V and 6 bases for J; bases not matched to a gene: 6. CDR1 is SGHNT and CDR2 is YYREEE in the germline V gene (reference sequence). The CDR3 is CASSLTSGSLEQYF. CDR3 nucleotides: TGTGCCAGCAGCTTGACTAGCGGCAGCCTCGAGCAGTACTTC. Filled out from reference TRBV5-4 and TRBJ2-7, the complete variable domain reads ETGVTQSPTHLIKTRGQQVTLRCSSQSGHNTVSWYQQALGQGPQFIFQYYREEENGRGNFPPRFSGLQFPNYSSELNVNALELDDSALYLCASSLTSGSLEQYFGPGTRLTVT.

The CDR3: CASSQGQATTLSGANVLTF. CDR3 in DNA: TGTGCCAGCAGCCAGGGACAGGCGACTACTCTCTCTGGGGCCAACGTCCTGACTTTC. The rearrangement links TRBV4-2 to TRBJ2-6; 8 positions match TRBD1. Germline V gene sequence: CDR1 LGHNA, CDR2 YNFKEQ. CDR3 size: 19 residues. V was clipped by 3 bases and J by 0 bases; unmatched bases: 10.

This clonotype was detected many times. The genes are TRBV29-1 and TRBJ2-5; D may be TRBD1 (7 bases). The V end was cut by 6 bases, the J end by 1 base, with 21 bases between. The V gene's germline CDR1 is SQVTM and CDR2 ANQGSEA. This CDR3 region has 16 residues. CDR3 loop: CSVGQEGVLVQETQYF. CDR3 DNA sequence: TGCAGCGTCGGACAGGAGGGGGTTTTGGTCCAAGAGACCCAGTACTTC.

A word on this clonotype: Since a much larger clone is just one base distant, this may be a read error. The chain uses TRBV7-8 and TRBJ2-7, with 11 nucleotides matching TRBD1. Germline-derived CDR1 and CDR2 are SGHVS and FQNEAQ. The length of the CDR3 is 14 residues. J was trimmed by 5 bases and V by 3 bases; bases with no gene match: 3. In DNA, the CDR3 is TGTGCCAGCAGCTTGGACAGGGGGCCCCACGAGCAGTACTTC. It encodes CASSLDRGPHEQYF.

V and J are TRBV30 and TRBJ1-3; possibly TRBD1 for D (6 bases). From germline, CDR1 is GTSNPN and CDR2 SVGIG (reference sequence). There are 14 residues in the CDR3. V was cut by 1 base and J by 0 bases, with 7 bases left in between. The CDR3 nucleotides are TGTGCCTGGAGTGAAGGGGGCTCTGGAAACACCATATATTTT. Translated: CAWSEGGSGNTIYF.

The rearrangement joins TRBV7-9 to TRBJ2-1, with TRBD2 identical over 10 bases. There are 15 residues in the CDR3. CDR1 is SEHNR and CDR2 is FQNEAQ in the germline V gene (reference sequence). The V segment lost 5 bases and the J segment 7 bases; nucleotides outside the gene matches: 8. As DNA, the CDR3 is TGTGCCAGCAGCCTCCTACGGACTAGCGGTAATGAGCAGTTCTTC. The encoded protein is CASSLLRTSGNEQFF. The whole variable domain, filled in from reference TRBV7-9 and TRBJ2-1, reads DTGVSQNPRHKITKRGQNVTFRCDPISEHNRLYWYRQTLGQGPEFLTYFQNEAQLEKSRLLSDRFSAERPKGSFSTLEIQRTEQGDSAMYLCASSLLRTSGNEQFFGPGTRLTVL.